The 15 T cell receptor beta chains in this list originate from one sample, sequenced in a study of prognosis after radiotherapy for stage I lung cancer. Researchers used two-round multiplex PCR to amplify TCR beta CDR3 starting from genomic DNA. Initially, in first-round PCR, primers specific to each TRBV and TRBJ gene were used. MiXCR was run by TCRdb on the multiplex PCR reads, yielding one entry per CDR3 protein. The profile shows about 14,000 distinct CDR3 sequences, 55% to 60% of them singletons. The specimen was PBMCs, collected before or after stereotactic body radiation therapy (not recorded which). Source of these receptors: a donor at least 50 years old with non-small cell lung cancer.

This clonotype came up many times. This CDR3 is CASRSSGQETQYF. The CDR3 bases are TGTGCCAGCAGGTCTAGCGGGCAAGAGACCCAGTACTTC. The chain joins TRBV6-1 to TRBJ2-5; 8 nucleotides line up with TRBD2. V lost 6 bases, J lost 2 bases, and 2 bases stayed unmatched. The CDR3 has 13 residues. Germline V lookup: CDR1 MNHNS, CDR2 SASEGT.

Many counts were recorded for this clonotype. The rearrangement links TRBV4-2 to TRBJ2-7; 8 bases match TRBD2. CDR1 and CDR2 (germline): LGHNA, YNFKEQ. The CDR3 sequence is 16 residues long. V lost 1 base, J lost 2 bases, and 7 bases stayed unmatched. CDR3 sequence (DNA): TGTGCCAGCAGCCAAGTTTGGAGTAGCGGGACCTACGAGCAGTACTTC. Its protein product is CASSQVWSSGTYEQYF.

This clonotype came up many times. V gene TRBV24-1 combines with J gene TRBJ1-2, with a possible D match to TRBD1 (5 bases). With 4 bases removed from V and 4 bases from J, the gap between germline ends came to 15 bases. Germline CDR1 and CDR2: KGHDR and SFDVKD. This CDR3 has 15 amino acids. This CDR3 is CATSDPRQGGYGYTF. The CDR3 bases are TGTGCCACCAGTGACCCCCGGCAGGGAGGCTATGGCTACACCTTC.

About this clonotype: The junction and the germline gene differ at one end; a read error may be behind it. The chain is built from TRBV6-5 and TRBJ2-5; 14 nucleotides agree with TRBD2. This CDR3 has 17 residues. Germline values: CDR1 MNHEY, CDR2 SVGAGI. The CDR3 sequence: CANSFGLAGGRQETKYF. CDR3 bases: TGTGCCAACAGTTTCGGACTAGCGGGAGGTCGCCAAGAGACCAAGTACTTC.

The V call is TRBV20-1, the J call TRBJ2-7; 10 bases are a match to TRBD1. V shed 1 base, J shed 3 bases, and the junction held 6 bases outside the gene matches. This CDR3 contains 15 residues. Germline V gives CDR1 DFQATT, CDR2 SNEGSKA (reference sequence). Written as DNA, the CDR3 is TGCAGTGCTAGAGCAGTAGGACAGGGGGTCTACGAGCAGTACTTC. It is translated as CSARAVGQGVYEQYF.

By sample fraction, this clonotype is medium-sized. The chain recombines TRBV6-1 with TRBJ2-7; D gene unclear. Germline CDR1 reads MNHNS; CDR2 reads SASEGT. V dropped 7 bases and J dropped 5 bases, with 15 bases sitting between them. The CDR3 extends over 13 amino acids. CDR3: CASTGSGLHEQYF. For the CDR3, the DNA is TGTGCCAGCACCGGGTCAGGCCTTCACGAGCAGTACTTC.

A note on this clonotype: A read error may produce the germline difference seen at one junction end. This rearrangement joins TRBV11-2 to TRBJ2-7, with 8 positions matching TRBD1. CDR1 SGHAT and CDR2 FQNNGV come from the germline V gene. This CDR3 is built from 14 residues. DNA of the CDR3: TGTGCCAGCAGCTTAGACAGGGGGCCCCACGAGCAGTACTTT. It is translated as CASSLDRGPHEQYF. The complete variable domain, with remaining parts taken from reference TRBV11-2 and TRBJ2-7, reads EAGVAQSPRYKIIEKRQSVAFWCNPISGHATLYWYQQILGQGPKLLIQFQNNGVVDDSQLPKDRFSAERLKGVDSTLKIQPAKLEDSAVYLCASSLDRGPHEQYFGPGTRLTVT.

This clonotype was seen ten or more times. The rearrangement uses TRBV2 and TRBJ2-7; 9 positions agree with TRBD1. Unmatched junction bases numbered 5, after V lost 6 bases and J lost 2 bases. This CDR3 is 14 amino acids long. From germline, CDR1 is SNHLY and CDR2 FYNNEI. This chain's CDR3 is CASRPGQGPYEQYF. CDR3 DNA: TGTGCCAGCAGGCCGGGACAGGGACCCTACGAGCAGTACTTC.

The chain carries TRBV2 and TRBJ2-7, with D tentatively TRBD1 (6 bases). Trimming left V 6 bases short and J 2 bases short, with 14 bases between. The CDR3 extends over 14 amino acids. Germline V gene lookup returns CDR1 SNHLY and CDR2 FYNNEI. CDR3 in amino acids: CASRSGHGPYEQYF. In DNA form, the CDR3 reads TGTGCCAGCAGGTCGGGACATGGACCCTACGAGCAGTACTTC.

The chain employs TRBV24-1 and TRBJ1-2; 9 positions match TRBD1. Germline CDR1 KGHDR, CDR2 SFDVKD. The ends lost 4 bases at V and 2 bases at J; junction bases unmatched: 4. This CDR3 spans 15 amino acids. The CDR3 nucleotides read TGTGCCACCAGTGACCCGACAGGGGGGAACTATGGCTACACCTTC. Amino acids: CATSDPTGGNYGYTF.

In this sample, this clonotype turned up once. The gene calls are TRBV10-2 and TRBJ2-5, with D possibly matching TRBD2 (5 bases). V lost 5 bases to trimming and J lost 3 bases, with 19 bases between them. This CDR3 has 16 amino acids. Germline CDR1 WSHSY, CDR2 SAAADI. The CDR3 region is CASSQFRTGGEETQYF. The CDR3 region has the DNA TGCGCCAGCAGTCAGTTTCGGACTGGCGGCGAAGAGACCCAGTACTTC.

Many counts were recorded for this clonotype. J is TRBJ2-5 and V is TRBV5-1; TRBD1 is a possible D gene (5 bases). V lost 0 bases and J 7 bases, leaving 13 bases between the germline ends. The CDR3 is 14 residues long. Germline CDR1 is SGHRS and CDR2 is YFSETQ. CDR3 loop: CASSLEGQGATQYF. Written as DNA, the CDR3 is TGCGCCAGCAGCTTGGAAGGGCAGGGCGCGACCCAGTACTTC.

This clonotype was recorded at least ten times. V and J are TRBV19 and TRBJ2-7, with 9 nucleotides matching TRBD1. The V and J ends lost 4 bases and 2 bases, in that order; junction bases with no gene match: 0. The CDR3 is made up of 13 amino acids. The V gene's germline CDR1 is LNHDA and CDR2 SQIVND (reference sequence). The CDR3 DNA reads as TGTGCCAGTAGTAGACAGGGGGCCTACGAGCAGTACTTC. Translating gives CASSRQGAYEQYF.

This clonotype came up once. Given a far larger clone just one base away, this is likely a sequencing read error. CDR3 sequence: CASSYSRVAFESQYF. DNA of the CDR3: TGTGCCAGCAGTTACTCGAGAGTCGCTTTTGAGAGCCAGTACTTC. This chain uses TRBV6-6 with TRBJ2-5, with unresolved D. The CDR3 sequence is 15 residues long. Germline V gene lookup returns CDR1 MNHNY and CDR2 SVGAGI (reference sequence).

This clonotype was counted a single time. The junction departs from the called germline gene at one end, perhaps through a read error. CDR3 in amino acids: CTSSFTEAVYNEQFF. In DNA form, the CDR3 reads TGTACCAGCAGTTTTACCGAAGCCGTTTACAATGAGCAGTTCTTC. The rearrangement uses TRBV27 and TRBJ2-1; D is ambiguous. The CDR3 totals 15 residues. In germline, CDR1 is MNHEY, CDR2 SMNVEV (reference sequence).